A single sample is the source of the 17 T cell receptor beta chains below, sequenced in a study of beta chain features in type 1 diabetes. General observations from the study: Within each of all four CD4+ subsets, Type 1 diabetes patients had TCRB CDR3s that were moderately but significantly shorter.

Their antigen targets remain unknown. Since all of the isolated RNA was reverse transcribed, expressed TCRB transcripts were what got sequenced. Profiled with immunoSEQ multiplex PCR; TCRdb holds only in-frame clones, not every one. The sample contains 95,000 to 150,000 clones, around 17% of which appear only once. What was sequenced was central memory CD4+ T cells from blood. These receptors all come from a man aged 25 to 45 with type 1 diabetes.

This clone was seen more than once but under ten times. The V gene is TRBV4-2, the J gene TRBJ1-6; perhaps TRBD1 as D (6 bases). The V end lost 5 bases, the J end lost 7 bases, and 9 bases lay between the germline ends. This CDR3 is 13 amino acids long. Germline CDR1 LGHNA, CDR2 YNFKEQ. The CDR3, as DNA: TGTGCCAGCAGCACTCAGGGGAATTCACCCCTCCACTTT. Translating gives CASSTQGNSPLHF.

This clone was seen a few times. V usage is TRBV7-2 and J usage is TRBJ2-5; D is ambiguous. The CDR3 runs 15 residues. From germline, CDR1 is SGHTA and CDR2 FQGNSA. Trimming stripped 2 bases from V and 6 bases from J, with 16 bases between. CDR3 DNA sequence: TGTGCCAGCAGCTTATTGTTGGGCAGCGCGCAGACCCAGTACTTC. This sequence encodes CASSLLLGSAQTQYF.

This chain connects TRBV9 to TRBJ2-5, with TRBD2 matching 10 bases. Per germline, CDR1 SGDLS and CDR2 YYNGEE. The V segment lost 3 bases and the J segment 2 bases; nucleotides outside the gene matches: 4. This CDR3 region has 15 residues. This CDR3 is CASSGPSGGQETQYF. For the CDR3, the DNA is TGTGCCAGCAGCGGGCCTAGCGGGGGACAAGAGACCCAGTACTTC.

This sequence joins TRBV7-9 and TRBJ2-2, with D perhaps matching TRBD1 (6 bases). V was clipped by 2 bases and J by 3 bases, with 10 bases between them. Per germline, CDR1 SEHNR and CDR2 FQNEAQ (reference sequence). CDR3 length: 15 amino acids. The CDR3 here is CASSLQGLDTGELFF. DNA for the CDR3: TGTGCCAGCAGCTTACAGGGGCTCGACACCGGGGAGCTGTTTTTT.

This clone turned up a few times. The J gene is TRBJ1-2, the V gene TRBV6-1; D remains ambiguous. CDR1 and CDR2 from the germline V gene are MNHNS and SASEGT. This CDR3 has 13 amino acids. The germline V and J ends were trimmed by 3 bases and 4 bases, with 9 bases remaining between them. Written as DNA, the CDR3 is TGTGCCAGCAGTGACGCGGGTGGCTATGGCTACACCTTC. Amino acids: CASSDAGGYGYTF.

This clone came up a few times. The chain employs TRBV2 and TRBJ1-1; the D gene is possibly TRBD1 (6 bases). This CDR3 is 14 amino acids long. Germline values: CDR1 SNHLY, CDR2 FYNNEI. Trimming pared 4 bases from V and 4 bases from J, leaving 13 bases between. The DNA for the CDR3 is TGTGCCAGCAGTGGGACAGATTTAGGCACTGAAGCTTTCTTT. It translates to CASSGTDLGTEAFF.

This chain links TRBV5-4 with TRBJ2-3; D uncertain. In germline, CDR1 is SGHNT, CDR2 YYREEE (reference sequence). CDR3 length equals 13 residues. The V end lost 1 base, the J end lost 0 bases, and 3 bases lay between the germline ends. The CDR3 loop reads CASSLLSTDTQYF. Here the CDR3 DNA reads TGTGCCAGCAGCTTGCTTAGCACAGATACGCAGTATTTT. Looking up the rest from reference TRBV5-4 and TRBJ2-3 gives the full variable domain: ETGVTQSPTHLIKTRGQQVTLRCSSQSGHNTVSWYQQALGQGPQFIFQYYREEENGRGNFPPRFSGLQFPNYSSELNVNALELDDSALYLCASSLLSTDTQYFGPGTRLTVL.

V is TRBV27 and J is TRBJ2-1, with D possibly being TRBD1 or TRBD2 (5 bases each). V lost 10 bases and J 12 bases, leaving 16 bases between the germline ends. There are 11 residues in the CDR3. Germline V CDR1 and CDR2: MNHEY, SMNVEV (reference sequence). The CDR3 DNA sequence: TGTGCCAACGAATACCAGGGAGTGCAGTTCTTC. Its translation is CANEYQGVQFF.

J is TRBJ1-2 and V is TRBV30; D possibly corresponds to TRBD1 (6 bases). CDR3 length equals 15 residues. Trimming removed 2 bases at V and 5 bases at J, with 18 bases between. Germline CDR1 is GTSNPN and CDR2 is SVGIG (reference sequence). In DNA, the CDR3 is TGTGCCTGGAGTTTACTCTCCGGGACACTTTATGGCTACACCTTC. Its translation is CAWSLLSGTLYGYTF.

V gene TRBV5-1 combines with J gene TRBJ2-1; D might be TRBD2 (6 bases). Deletions cut 7 bases from V and 0 bases from J, with 14 bases between. The germline CDR1 and CDR2 sequences are SGHRS and YFSETQ. The CDR3 has 15 amino acids. Here the CDR3 reads CASAGRGSSYNEQFF. CDR3 DNA sequence: TGCGCCAGCGCCGGACGGGGGAGCTCCTACAATGAGCAGTTCTTC.

This clone was counted only a few times. V gene TRBV5-1 combines with J gene TRBJ2-5; 9 bases are a match to TRBD1. The germline V gene encodes CDR1 SGHRS and CDR2 YFSETQ. The CDR3 runs to 14 residues. J was trimmed by 1 base and V by 5 bases; bases with no gene match: 3. The CDR3 is CASSLQGAQETQYF. CDR3 nucleotide sequence: TGCGCCAGCAGTCTACAGGGGGCCCAAGAGACCCAGTACTTC.

This clone was seen repeatedly, ten times or more. CDR3 sequence: CASSQGTGAYNEQFF. CDR3 coding DNA: TGTGCCAGCAGCCAAGGGACAGGGGCCTACAATGAGCAGTTCTTC. The rearrangement uses TRBV14 and TRBJ2-1; 9 positions agree with TRBD1. The junction had 0 bases not matched to a gene; V was cut back by 1 base and J by 2 bases. CDR1 and CDR2 from the germline V gene are SGHDN and FVKESK. The CDR3 covers 15 residues.

The genes are TRBV4-3 and TRBJ2-3, with D possibly matching TRBD1 (5 bases). V lost 3 bases and J lost 2, with 9 bases in between. Looked up from germline, CDR1 is LGHNA and CDR2 is YSLEER. The CDR3 is 14 residues long. For the CDR3, the DNA is TGCGCCAGCAGCCAGGGGCTCACCACAGATACGCAGTATTTT. Amino acids: CASSQGLTTDTQYF.

This clone was observed a handful of times. This chain joins TRBV25-1 and TRBJ1-4, with no clear D. Trimming stripped 6 bases from V and 0 bases from J, with 11 bases between. Germline lookup yields CDR1 MGHDK and CDR2 SYGVNS. The CDR3 covers 15 residues. CDR3 region: CASSRTPTTNEKLFF. As DNA, the CDR3 is TGTGCCAGCAGCCGAACACCTACAACTAATGAAAAACTGTTTTTT. Full variable domain (remainder filled in from reference TRBV25-1 and TRBJ1-4): EADIYQTPRYLVIGTGKKITLECSQTMGHDKMYWYQQDPGMELHLIHYSYGVNSTEKGDLSSESTVSRIRTEHFPLTLESARPSHTSQYLCASSRTPTTNEKLFFGSGTQLSVL.

This clone was counted between two and nine times. The chain links TRBV30 to TRBJ1-6; 7 nucleotides align to TRBD1. The germline V gene encodes CDR1 GTSNPN and CDR2 SVGIG (reference sequence). Unmatched junction bases numbered 11, after V lost 2 bases and J lost 7 bases. The CDR3 totals 16 residues. In nucleotides, the CDR3 is TGTGCCTGGAGTAGGGGGCTCAGACAGGAAAATTCACCCCTCCACTTT. It translates to CAWSRGLRQENSPLHF.

With respect to this clone: At the DNA level, this CDR3 is encoded by other sequences in the same sample as well. In nucleotides, the CDR3 is TGTGCCAGCAGCTCAGGACTAGCGGGGGCCTACGAGCAGTACTTC. Protein product: CASSSGLAGAYEQYF. The chain is built from TRBV7-2 and TRBJ2-7; 13 bases align to TRBD2. The CDR3 runs 15 residues. The germline gives CDR1 SGHTA, CDR2 FQGNSA. With V trimmed by 4 bases and J by 2 bases, 2 bases remained unmatched.

The chain links TRBV30 to TRBJ2-7, with D unresolved. The CDR3 loop spans 13 amino acids. In germline, CDR1 is GTSNPN, CDR2 SVGIG (reference sequence). The ends were cut back, 3 bases at V and 2 bases at J, with 11 bases in the middle. The CDR3, as DNA: TGTGCCTGGAGCAAACTATTTACCTACGAGCAGTACTTC. Translating gives CAWSKLFTYEQYF.